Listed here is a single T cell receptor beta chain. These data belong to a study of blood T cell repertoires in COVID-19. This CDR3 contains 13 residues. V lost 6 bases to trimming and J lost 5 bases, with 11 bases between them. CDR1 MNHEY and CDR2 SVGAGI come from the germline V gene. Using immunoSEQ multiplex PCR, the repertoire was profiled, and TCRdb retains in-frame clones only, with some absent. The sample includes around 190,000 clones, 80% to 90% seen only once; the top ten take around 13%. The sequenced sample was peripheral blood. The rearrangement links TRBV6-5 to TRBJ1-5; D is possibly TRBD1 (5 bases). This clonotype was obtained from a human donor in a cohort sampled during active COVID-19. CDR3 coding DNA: TGTGCCAGCAGGGAGACAGCCGATCAGCCCCAGCATTTT. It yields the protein CASRETADQPQHF.